The TCR beta chain under discussion was sequenced for a study of STAT5B mutations in CD4+ large granular lymphocyte leukemia. Regarding the study as a whole: Higher CD4+ than CD8+ T-LGLL clonality might reflect small sample size. TRBV06-family usage was enriched in top patient clones (8/27) versus controls (2/35).

Sequencing was at survey level. Repertoires were generated with immunoSEQ multiplex PCR, while TCRdb's copy carries only in-frame clones and drops some. The data show 15,000 to 25,000 clones, less than 85% seen once. Control samples were healthy donors' buffy coats. To note about this clone: The antigen is not known.

The CDR3 runs 14 residues. Germline CDR1 is GTSNPN and CDR2 is SVGIG (reference sequence). Trimming took off 0 bases at V and 5 bases at J, with 13 bases between the two ends. This rearrangement joins TRBV30 to TRBJ1-1; D may be TRBD1 (5 bases). This clonotype was obtained from a human donor in good health. Sequencing was performed on CD4+ T cells from blood buffy coats. CDR3 loop: CAWSVRGSRTEAFF. CDR3 DNA: TGTGCCTGGAGTGTACGGGGGAGTCGGACTGAAGCTTTCTTT.